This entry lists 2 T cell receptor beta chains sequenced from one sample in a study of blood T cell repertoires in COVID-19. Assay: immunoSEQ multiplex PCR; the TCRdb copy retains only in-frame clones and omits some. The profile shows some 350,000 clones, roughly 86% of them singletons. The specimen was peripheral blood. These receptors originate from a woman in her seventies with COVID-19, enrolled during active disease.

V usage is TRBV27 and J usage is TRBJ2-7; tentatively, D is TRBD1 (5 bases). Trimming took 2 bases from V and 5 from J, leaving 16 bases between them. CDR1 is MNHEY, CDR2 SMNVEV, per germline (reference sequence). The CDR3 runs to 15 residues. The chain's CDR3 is CASSLRNQGKNEQYF. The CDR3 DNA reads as TGTGCCAGCAGTTTAAGGAATCAGGGTAAAAACGAGCAGTACTTC.

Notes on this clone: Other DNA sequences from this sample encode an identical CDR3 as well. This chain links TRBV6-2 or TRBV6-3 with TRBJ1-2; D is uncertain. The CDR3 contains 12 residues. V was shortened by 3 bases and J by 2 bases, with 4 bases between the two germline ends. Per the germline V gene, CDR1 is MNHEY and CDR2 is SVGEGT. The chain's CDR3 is CASSYRNYGYTF. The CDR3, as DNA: TGTGCCAGCAGTTATAGAAACTATGGCTACACCTTC.